The sample holds one count of the clone carrying this TCR beta chain. This sample is drawn from a study of blood T cell repertoires in COVID-19. Study information: The United States, Italy and Spain provided the acute and convalescent COVID-19 samples.

TCRdb's copy holds only in-frame clones and misses some; the assay was immunoSEQ multiplex PCR. The sample has about 110,000 clones; 72% are singletons. Per the germline V gene, CDR1 is SGHRS and CDR2 is YFSETQ. The junction had 4 bases not matched to a gene; V was cut back by 2 bases and J by 7 bases. The CDR3 is made up of 13 amino acids. This clonotype was obtained from a woman aged 60-75 years with acute or convalescent COVID-19. The sample comprised peripheral blood. The V call is TRBV5-1, the J call TRBJ1-2; 8 nucleotides align to TRBD1. CDR3 protein: CASSFGQGGGYTF. For the CDR3, the DNA is TGCGCCAGCAGCTTCGGACAGGGTGGTGGCTACACCTTC.